These 19 T cell receptor beta chains were all obtained from the same sample, sequenced in a study of shared clonotypes between healthy human individuals. Assay: immunoSEQ multiplex PCR; the TCRdb copy retains only in-frame clones and omits some. In the table there are 450,000 to 650,000 clones, around three quarters of which are singletons. Sequencing was performed on PBMCs. These TCRs come from a middle-aged woman in good health. Some clones in this sample may be carry-over from other donors' samples.

This chain uses TRBV2 with TRBJ2-1, with no clear D. The germline V and J ends were trimmed by 6 bases and 0 bases, with 15 bases remaining between them. Germline-derived CDR1 and CDR2 are SNHLY and FYNNEI. There are 16 residues in the CDR3. CDR3 nucleotide sequence: TGTGCCAGCAGCCCCGGGCCCCGGAGCTCCTACAATGAGCAGTTCTTC. It is translated as CASSPGPRSSYNEQFF.

Notes on this clone: A much larger clone differs by one base, so this may be a read error. CDR3 region: CASSPRDEQYF. CDR3 DNA: TGTGCCAGCAGCCCCCGGGACGAGCAGTACTTC. This chain uses TRBV6-6 with TRBJ2-7, with no clear D. Trimming took 6 bases from V and 5 from J, leaving 8 bases between them. Germline V gene data show CDR1 as MNHNY and CDR2 as SVGAGI (reference sequence). CDR3 length equals 11 residues.

V and J are TRBV6-5 and TRBJ1-2; unclear D gene. Trimming pared 6 bases from V and 5 bases from J, leaving 19 bases between. The CDR3 length is 15 residues. CDR1 is MNHEY, CDR2 SVGAGI, per germline. The CDR3 sequence: CASSYRHAVGYGYTF. The CDR3 coding sequence is TGTGCCAGCAGCTACAGACACGCAGTGGGGTATGGCTACACCTTC.

The V call is TRBV19, the J call TRBJ2-1; TRBD1 aligns across 9 bases. CDR1 is LNHDA and CDR2 is SQIVND in the germline V gene (reference sequence). The length of the CDR3 is 16 residues. Losses at the gene ends were 4 bases for V and 5 bases for J; bases not matched to a gene: 9. CDR3 region: CASSRGGGQGHNEQFF. The CDR3 DNA is TGTGCCAGTAGTAGGGGAGGGGGACAGGGACACAATGAGCAGTTCTTC.

Details on this clone: Germline is not matched at one junction end, which may reflect a read error. In the same sample, other DNA sequences code for this CDR3. The rearrangement links TRBV5-6 to TRBJ1-5; 8 positions match TRBD1. This CDR3 is 19 amino acids long. Germline V lookup: CDR1 SGHDT, CDR2 YYEEEE. The CDR3 region has the DNA TGCGCCAGCAGCTTGGGGAGAGGGACAGGAGTGTATAGCAATCAGCCCCAGCATTTT. Translating it yields CASSLGRGTGVYSNQPQHF.

This clone was found a few times. This rearrangement joins TRBV9 to TRBJ2-1; 11 nucleotides align to TRBD2. CDR3 length: 17 amino acids. V dropped 3 bases and J dropped 5; count of bases not matched to a gene: 10. Per germline, CDR1 SGDLS and CDR2 YYNGEE. CDR3: CASSATVAGGPNNEQFF. The CDR3 bases are TGTGCCAGCAGCGCCACGGTAGCGGGAGGGCCAAACAATGAGCAGTTCTTC.

The V and J genes are TRBV7-2 and TRBJ2-7; no definite D call. This CDR3 is 14 amino acids long. Germline CDR1 is SGHTA and CDR2 is FQGNSA. V gave up 1 base and J gave up 2 bases, with 9 bases separating them. The CDR3 nucleotides read TGTGCCAGCAGCTTAGGCCGGGTTGCCTACGAGCAGTACTTC. Amino acid sequence: CASSLGRVAYEQYF. The variable domain in full, completed from reference TRBV7-2 and TRBJ2-7, reads GAGVSQSPSNKVTEKGKDVELRCDPISGHTALYWYRQSLGQGLEFLIYFQGNSAPDKSGLPSDRFSAERTGGSVSTLTIQRTQQEDSAVYLCASSLGRVAYEQYFGPGTRLTVT.

This clone was counted a few times. The V gene is TRBV19, the J gene TRBJ2-3; 8 bases align to TRBD2. V lost 6 bases and J lost 2; bases outside the gene matches: 1. CDR3 length: 13 amino acids. CDR1 LNHDA and CDR2 SQIVND come from the germline V gene (reference sequence). The CDR3 DNA is TGTGCCAGTAGGACTAGCGACACAGATACGCAGTATTTT. It yields the protein CASRTSDTDTQYF.

V is TRBV5-1 and J is TRBJ1-2, with a tentative D call TRBD1 (5 bases). CDR1 is SGHRS and CDR2 is YFSETQ in the germline V gene. The CDR3 totals 14 residues. Deletions cut 1 base from V and 2 bases from J, with 9 bases between. The CDR3 reads CASSLPTANYGYTF. DNA of the CDR3: TGCGCCAGCAGCTTGCCGACAGCGAACTATGGCTACACCTTC.

As to this clone: The sample carries other DNA sequences with the same CDR3. V is TRBV18 and J is TRBJ2-1; no firm D call. The CDR3 consists of 13 residues. Looked up from germline, CDR1 is KGHSH and CDR2 is LQKENI. With 0 bases removed from V and 4 bases from J, the gap between germline ends came to 4 bases. CDR3 sequence (DNA): TGTGCCAGCTCACCACCAGGGTACAATGAGCAGTTCTTC. Translating gives CASSPPGYNEQFF.

The rearrangement joins TRBV4-2 to TRBJ2-4, with 9 bases fitting TRBD2. The ends lost 4 bases at V and 6 bases at J; junction bases unmatched: 4. The CDR3 covers 14 residues. The germline V gene encodes CDR1 LGHNA and CDR2 YNFKEQ. The CDR3 sequence is CASSPGLATNIQYF. CDR3 DNA: TGTGCCAGCAGCCCGGGACTAGCTACAAACATTCAGTACTTC.

The rearrangement links TRBV2 to TRBJ1-2, with 7 bases fitting TRBD1. Germline assignment: CDR1 SNHLY and CDR2 FYNNEI. Trimming cost V 7 bases and J 4 bases; bases outside gene matches: 12. The CDR3 has 15 residues. CDR3 region: CASKTQGVGSYGYTF. The CDR3 DNA reads TGTGCCAGCAAAACCCAGGGGGTAGGGAGCTATGGCTACACCTTC.

The rearrangement links TRBV18 to TRBJ1-2; D may be TRBD1 (6 bases). CDR1 and CDR2 from the germline V gene are KGHSH and LQKENI. Trimming removed 4 bases at V and 3 bases at J, with 21 bases between. This CDR3 is built from 17 residues. The CDR3 reads CASSQPYARTVDYGYTF. Written as DNA, the CDR3 is TGTGCCAGCTCACAACCATACGCAAGGACAGTGGACTATGGCTACACCTTC. Combining the CDR3 with reference TRBV18 and TRBJ1-2 gives the whole variable domain NAGVMQNPRHLVRRRGQEARLRCSPMKGHSHVYWYRQLPEEGLKFMVYLQKENIIDESGMPKERFSAEFPKEGPSILRIQQVVRGDSAAYFCASSQPYARTVDYGYTFGSGTRLTVV.

V gene TRBV6-4 combines with J gene TRBJ1-1; TRBD1 aligns across 9 bases. This CDR3 contains 16 residues. The V gene's germline CDR1 is MRHNA and CDR2 SNTAGT. After removal of 6 bases from V and 3 bases from J, the junction contained 11 bases not matched to a gene. The CDR3 bases are TGTGCCAGCAGACCACAACAGGGGGCACGACACACTGAAGCTTTCTTT. The encoded protein is CASRPQQGARHTEAFF.

V usage is TRBV5-5 and J usage is TRBJ1-1; D gene unclear. CDR3 length: 15 residues. V was pared by 1 base and J by 3 bases, with 13 bases between. Germline CDR1 reads SGHKS; CDR2 reads YYEKEE (reference sequence). The CDR3 sequence: CASSLRAEWDTEAFF. The CDR3 bases are TGTGCCAGCAGCTTGAGGGCAGAATGGGACACTGAAGCTTTCTTT.

The V gene is TRBV2, the J gene TRBJ1-2; D gene uncertain. V gave up 4 bases and J gave up 4 bases, with 13 bases separating them. Germline V CDR1 and CDR2: SNHLY, FYNNEI. CDR3 length equals 14 residues. The CDR3 sequence: CASSAQSGPYGYTF. The CDR3 DNA reads TGTGCCAGCAGTGCACAATCCGGGCCCTATGGCTACACCTTC.

The chain combines TRBV4-2 with TRBJ2-7; 7 bases fit TRBD1. The CDR3 is made up of 13 amino acids. The ends lost 4 bases at V and 2 bases at J; junction bases unmatched: 2. The germline V gene encodes CDR1 LGHNA and CDR2 YNFKEQ. The CDR3 DNA follows: TGTGCCAGCAGCCGGACAGGAACCTACGAGCAGTACTTC. As protein: CASSRTGTYEQYF.

This chain connects TRBV6-1 to TRBJ2-5; a possible D gene is TRBD2 (5 bases). The J call may not be correct, given that the DNA end is closer to TRBJ2-7. Germline CDR1 and CDR2: MNHNS and SASEGT. The CDR3 covers 13 residues. The CDR3 bases are TGTGCCAGCAGGACGAGCGGCTCCTACGAGCAGTACTTC. Protein: CASRTSGSYEQYF.

This clone showed up just a few times. A single base separates this from a much larger clone, so it may be a read error. The chain has TRBV4-3 and TRBJ1-1; a possible D gene is TRBD1 (6 bases). The CDR3 spans 16 residues. V shed 0 bases and J shed 5 bases, with 16 bases lying between them. Germline V gene lookup returns CDR1 LGHNA and CDR2 YSLEER. This CDR3 reads CASSQDLRGGGTEAFF. For the CDR3, the DNA is TGCGCCAGCAGCCAAGATCTCAGAGGGGGTGGGACTGAAGCTTTCTTT.